Below, 7 T cell receptor beta chains from the same sample are listed, as sequenced in a study of T cells in localized non-small cell lung cancer. Here immunoSEQ multiplex PCR was the method, and the copy in TCRdb shows in-frame clones only, minus some. The sample consists of about 82,000 clones, around 80% of them appearing once. The material was PBMCs, obtained before any cancer treatment. The receptors were sampled from a man aged 40-75 years with stage II squamous cell lung carcinoma.

The rearrangement links TRBV4-3 to TRBJ2-7, with a weak D call TRBD2 (6 bases). In germline, CDR1 is LGHNA, CDR2 YSLEER. The V and J ends lost 0 bases and 4 bases respectively, with 10 bases between them. The length of the CDR3 is 14 residues. CDR3 DNA sequence: TGCGCCAGCAGCCAAGATTCAGGGAGGTACGAGCAGTACTTC. It yields the protein CASSQDSGRYEQYF.

The chain is built from TRBV28 and TRBJ1-3, with D perhaps matching TRBD1 (5 bases). V was cut by 5 bases and J by 7 bases, with 12 bases left in between. Germline V gene sequence: CDR1 MDHEN, CDR2 SYDVKM. The CDR3 contains 13 residues. CDR3 loop: CASSPPTENTIYF. CDR3 in DNA: TGTGCCAGCAGTCCTCCGACAGAGAACACCATATATTTT.

This chain joins TRBV28 and TRBJ1-2; a possible D gene is TRBD1 (5 bases). Trimming cost V 4 bases and J 14 bases, with 14 bases left between them. The CDR3 loop spans 11 amino acids. Germline CDR1 MDHEN, CDR2 SYDVKM. For the CDR3, the DNA is TGTGCCAGCAGTTCCAGGGCCTCGTGGACCTTC. Its translation is CASSSRASWTF.

The chain has TRBV7-2 and TRBJ2-7; D ambiguous. V was pared by 1 base and J by 4 bases, with 5 bases between. Germline CDR1 reads SGHTA; CDR2 reads FQGNSA. The CDR3 is 12 amino acids. The CDR3 loop is CASSLGAYEQYF. CDR3 nucleotides: TGTGCCAGCAGCTTAGGGGCTTACGAGCAGTACTTC.

This chain joins TRBV18 and TRBJ1-6, with unresolved D. The V end was cut by 0 bases, the J end by 7 bases, with 10 bases between. The CDR3 sequence is 15 residues long. Germline V lookup: CDR1 KGHSH, CDR2 LQKENI. The CDR3 region is CASSPPGVRNSPLHF. In DNA form, the CDR3 reads TGTGCCAGCTCACCACCCGGGGTGAGGAATTCACCCCTCCACTTT.

The chain joins TRBV4-1 to TRBJ2-3, with TRBD2 matching 8 bases. The ends lost 4 bases at V and 1 base at J; junction bases unmatched: 4. This CDR3 contains 15 residues. Per the germline V gene, CDR1 is MGHRA and CDR2 is YSYEKL. CDR3 in DNA: TGCGCCAGCAGCCCTTTAGCGGGGCGCACAGATACGCAGTATTTT. Translating it yields CASSPLAGRTDTQYF.

This clone was detected once. This chain connects TRBV25-1 to TRBJ1-1; D is undetermined. The V gene's germline CDR1 is MGHDK and CDR2 SYGVNS. The CDR3 length is 12 residues. The ends were cut back, 6 bases at V and 2 bases at J, with 7 bases in the middle. The chain's CDR3 is CASRDTNTEAFF. Written as DNA, the CDR3 is TGTGCCAGCAGAGACACCAACACTGAAGCTTTCTTT.